This note documents a single T cell receptor (beta chain) sequence. A few counts support this clonotype. Its antigen target is currently unknown. This clone may be a read error of a much larger clone one base away. The library was prepared using multiplex PCR. TCRdb lists the instrument as Illumina HiSeq 4000. To build TCR beta libraries, CDR3 regions were amplified by Arm-PCR using iRepertoire HTBI primers. Gel purification was performed on PCR products prior to sequencing. From the authors' description of their analysis: Across samples, roughly 60 TRBV and roughly 15 TRBJ segments were identified and used for gene usage analysis of CDR3 amino acid clonotypes. Filtered high-quality paired reads were merged into contigs using COPE and FqMerger. BLAST was used to align contigs to IMGT TRBV, TRBD and TRBJ reference genes, and CDR3 was defined according to IMGT. Any clonotype with a frequency above 0.1% was counted as a highly expanded clone. Shannon entropy served as the measure of repertoire diversity, while the Gini coefficient captured V-J evenness. Public clonotypes were defined as clonotypes shared by more than one individual. TCRdb passed the public sequencing reads through fastp at Q25 and MiXCR, retaining productive beta sequences. Each CDR3 protein gets just one entry, which takes the most common genes and DNA from the rows behind it. TCRdb, not the original authors, processed these V and J calls. The sample has about 350,000 distinct CDR3 sequences on record, 15% to 20% of them singletons. Together, the top ten hold roughly a fifth of the sample.

The data were obtained in a study of regulatory T cells in long-lasting Graves disease (dated by TCRdb to 2020 to 2023). Study-level background: Antithyroid drugs had been taken for less than 3 months by newly diagnosed Graves' disease patients. This study used TCR sequencing and RNA sequencing of peripheral blood to compare persistent Graves' disease patients against newly diagnosed Graves' disease patients. The study took place in China and was registered as a clinical trial. TCR sequencing covered about 13 persistent and roughly 20 newly diagnosed Graves' disease patients, around 35 samples in total. Results and caveats for the whole study, not just this receptor: The study examined only peripheral blood because the primary lesion, thyroid tissue, could not be accessed. Persistent Graves' disease patients showed lower TCR Shannon entropy and fewer highly expanded clones than newly diagnosed patients, suggesting clonal expansion. The small sample size was acknowledged by the authors as a limitation that may reduce accuracy. Persistent patients shared more public clonotypes among themselves (under 3,000) than newly diagnosed patients did (roughly 910). Sequencing and analysis were limited to the TCR beta chain. TRBV28, TRBJ1-2 and TRBJ2-5 were preferentially used in persistent disease, while TRBV20-1 and TRBJ2-1 were favored in newly diagnosed disease.

From a lookup of the germline V gene, CDR1 and CDR2 are SNHLY and FYNNEI. The CDR3 numbers 13 residues from cysteine through phenylalanine. This entry keeps only the CDR3 DNA: 39 bases, framed from base 1. Sample time point, as interpreted from the label and publication: newly diagnosed GD, antithyroid drugs for less than 3 months. RNA was extracted from PBMCs in TRIzol for both TCR sequencing and RNA sequencing. Graves' disease was diagnosed according to American Thyroid Association guidelines. Recruitment of patients was carried out at an endocrinology department in Xi'an, China. From each patient, approximately 10 milliliters of peripheral blood was collected into an EDTA anticoagulant tube. Ficoll Paque Plus density gradient separation was used to isolate PBMCs, and no further T cell sorting was performed. An Agilent 2100 Bioanalyzer and agarose gel were used to check RNA quality, and a NanoDrop 2000 was used to measure RNA concentration.

These data were also reused for a study on T cells in Graves' hyperthyroidism and ophthalmopathy. The other study reports the following: Graves' hyperthyroidism was defined as stable when no progression to ophthalmopathy occurred over 18 months of follow-up. The hyperthyroidism patients were between 18 and 65 years old and newly diagnosed, with a disease duration of less than 2 months. Exclusion was applied to patients with uncontrolled infections, other autoimmune diseases, pregnancy or lactation. Diagnoses were established on the basis of clinical symptoms, serum thyroxine and TRAb, thyroid ultrasound, and orbital computed tomography. The TCR CDR3 was subjected to a first round of RT-PCR using the HTBI primer set and the Qiagen OneStep RT-PCR kit. Most expanded thyroid clonotypes (frequency above 0.001) were also found in blood, which suggests that blood repertoires may mirror thyroid immune responses. A model built on a 13 V-J signature distinguished ophthalmopathy from stable hyperthyroidism, reaching 87.88% sensitivity and about 81% specificity in cross-validation and 80%/75% in testing. In validation, the model predicted progression to ophthalmopathy with over 60% sensitivity and 72% to 85% specificity, a median of 6.5 months before onset. A discovery cohort of roughly 100 patients, about 44 with Graves' ophthalmopathy and 55 to 60 with stable Graves' hyperthyroidism, was used to find distinguishing TCR V-J signatures. Whether ophthalmopathy could be predicted prospectively was tested in an independent validation cohort made up of some 20 hyperthyroidism patients plus 17 patients who later progressed to ophthalmopathy. The roughly 94 discovery patients were randomly divided into training and test sets at a 7:3 ratio. Thyroid tissue and blood T-cell repertoires from over 5 Graves' hyperthyroidism patients were also compared in the study. After sampling, hyperthyroidism patients received methimazole starting at 30 mg daily, and ophthalmopathy patients received high-dose intravenous methylprednisolone. A second multiplex PCR round built the libraries, followed by size selection and purification. Libraries were sequenced paired-end with 100 bp reads on an Illumina HiSeq2000. Raw data were processed with SOAPnuke, discarding reads with adapters, uncalled bases, mean Phred below 15, or no exact constant-primer or identifier match. High-quality paired reads were merged with COPE v1.2.5, and unique nucleotide sequences were defined as clonotypes. Clonotypes were aligned to IMGT TRBV, TRBD and TRBJ reference segments using MiTCR v1.1. Analysis was restricted to V-J combinations with a frequency above 0.0001, which covered over 98% of repertoires. The TCS score was defined as F50 (clonal expansion) divided by E x V (chaos), with BLOSUM62-based TCRdist calculated between CDR3 peptides within each V-J. Welch's t-statistics and random forest reduced 500 to 550 V-J features to 10 to 15, which were used in a naive Bayes classifier (R e1071). No statistical method was used to fix the sample size in advance, and group allocation was not hidden from the investigators. The paper describes TCR Vbeta CDR3 sequencing of around 140 peripheral blood samples, made up of 43 ophthalmopathy patients, around 78 hyperthyroidism patients and some 17 progressor patients.

This TCR was sampled from a woman aged 18-29 years with Graves disease. Donor details come from another sample of the same person, matched by shared clones. The chain links TRBV2 with TRBJ1-5; no D segment can be confidently identified. Source: peripheral blood mononuclear cells (PBMCs), taken at new diagnosis, from a patient treated with antithyroid drugs. The DNA reads as follows: TGTGCCAGCAGGGGCCGAAGCAATCGGCCCCAGCATTTT. Translation gives CASRGRSNRPQHF.